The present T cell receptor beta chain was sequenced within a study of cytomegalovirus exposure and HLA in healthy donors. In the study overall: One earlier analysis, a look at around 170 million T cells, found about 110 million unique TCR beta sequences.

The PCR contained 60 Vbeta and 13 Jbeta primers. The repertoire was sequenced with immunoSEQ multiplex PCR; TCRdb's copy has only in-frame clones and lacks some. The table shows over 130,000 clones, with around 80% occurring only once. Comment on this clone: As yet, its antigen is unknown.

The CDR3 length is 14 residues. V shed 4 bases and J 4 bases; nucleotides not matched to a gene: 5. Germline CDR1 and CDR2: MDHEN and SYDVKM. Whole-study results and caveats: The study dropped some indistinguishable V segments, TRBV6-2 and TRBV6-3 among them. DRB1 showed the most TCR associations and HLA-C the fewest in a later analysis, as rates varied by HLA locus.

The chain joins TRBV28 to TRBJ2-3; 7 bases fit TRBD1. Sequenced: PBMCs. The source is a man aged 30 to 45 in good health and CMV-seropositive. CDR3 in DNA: TGTGCCAGCAGTTCACAGGGGTCCGCAGATACGCAGTATTTT. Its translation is CASSSQGSADTQYF.